This T cell receptor beta chain was sequenced in a study of shared clonotypes between healthy human individuals. General observations from the study: Clonotypes that were shared across a handful of donors made up roughly 5% of naive CD4 clonotypes.

Template for every sorted-subset replicate PCR totaled about 0.2 ug DNA, roughly 30,000 T cell genomes. In the authors' methods: In the immunoSEQ data, sequences were junction-only and lacked quality scores, so filtering differed. Here immunoSEQ multiplex PCR was the method, and the copy in TCRdb shows in-frame clones only, minus some. V, J and clone size were drawn from that table, and D and trimming were deduced from the DNA. The data show about 2.1 million clones, 85% to 95% seen once. CD8 cells classed as naive were CD45RO-negative and positively selected for CCR7, excluding terminally differentiated effector memory CD45RA+ cells. About this clone: Its antigen remains unidentified.

The V end lost 4 bases, the J end lost 0 bases, and 11 bases lay between the germline ends. CDR3 size: 15 residues. Germline lookup yields CDR1 SGDLS and CDR2 YYNGEE. This sequence was found in a man between 18 and 29 years old in good health. Some clones in this sample may be carry-over from other donors' samples. The chain combines TRBV9 with TRBJ2-1; D is ambiguous. Sequenced: naive CD8+ T cells from PBMCs. For the CDR3, the DNA is TGTGCCAGCAGCACCCACTTTAGCTCCTACAATGAGCAGTTCTTC. Protein product: CASSTHFSSYNEQFF. Complete variable domain (other parts from reference TRBV9 and TRBJ2-1): DSGVTQTPKHLITATGQRVTLRCSPRSGDLSVYWYQQSLDQGLQFLIQYYNGEERAKGNILERFSAQQFPDLHSELNLSSLELGDSALYFCASSTHFSSYNEQFFGPGTRLTVL.